Included here is one T cell receptor beta chain sequence, with context. Its antigen remains unknown. This sample is drawn from a study of follicular helper T cells after annual influenza vaccination. General study points: Day 7 ICOS+CD38+ clones later appeared mostly in ICOS-CD38- cTfh. ICOS+CD38+ cTfh clonality tracked population frequency, and its change tracked circulating plasmablast change.

The data were produced by immunoSEQ multiplex PCR, yet TCRdb's version contains in-frame clones alone and is incomplete. The table lists roughly 5,600 clones, roughly 80% of them singletons. As to time point: 2015-2016 season, 7 days after influenza vaccination. CDR1 and CDR2 (germline): SGHAT, FQNNGV. There are 14 residues in the CDR3. V was shortened by 4 bases and J by 5 bases, with 12 bases between the two germline ends. Here the sequenced sample was CXCR5+ CD38- circulating T follicular helper cells from blood, taken 7 days after influenza vaccination. Subset of the sample: circulating Tfh, non-naive CD4+CXCR5+PD-1+ (ICOS+CD38+ or ICOS-CD38-). The receptor was derived from an adult who received the influenza vaccine. V gene TRBV11-2 combines with J gene TRBJ2-1; the D is unclear. The CDR3 DNA reads TGTGCCAGCAGCTCCCGGGCCCTGGACAATGAGCAGTTCTTC. Translated: CASSSRALDNEQFF. Drawing the rest from reference TRBV11-2 and TRBJ2-1, the complete variable domain is EAGVAQSPRYKIIEKRQSVAFWCNPISGHATLYWYQQILGQGPKLLIQFQNNGVVDDSQLPKDRFSAERLKGVDSTLKIQPAKLEDSAVYLCASSSRALDNEQFFGPGTRLTVL.